These 6 T cell receptor beta chains were sequenced from one sample in a study of blood T cell repertoires in COVID-19. TCRdb's table, derived via immunoSEQ multiplex PCR, lists solely in-frame clones and lacks some. The top ten hold 12% of the sample, which has about 45,000 clones, 92% seen once. The sample was peripheral blood. Receptor source: a human donor in a cohort sampled during active COVID-19.

CDR3 in DNA: TGTGCCAGCAGTCCTATGGACAGGGTGGGGGGTGGCCGCACAGATACGCAGTATTTT. Amino acid sequence: CASSPMDRVGGGRTDTQYF. J is TRBJ2-3 and V is TRBV6-6; 8 nucleotides match TRBD1. The CDR3 is 19 residues long. Per germline, CDR1 MNHNY and CDR2 SVGAGI (reference sequence). The trim removed 5 bases at V and 1 base at J, leaving 17 bases unmatched.

V is TRBV5-5 and J is TRBJ1-1; TRBD1 is a possible D gene (5 bases). Trimming left V 2 bases short and J 11 bases short, with 13 bases between. The CDR3 spans 12 residues. Germline V gene lookup returns CDR1 SGHKS and CDR2 YYEKEE (reference sequence). CDR3 amino acids: CASSFQGGSAFF. The CDR3 coding sequence is TGTGCCAGCAGCTTCCAGGGAGGTTCGGCTTTCTTT.

This clone was found a few times. The V gene is TRBV4-3, the J gene TRBJ2-2, with D uncertain. V was trimmed by 1 base and J by 5 bases, leaving 11 bases between them. CDR1 is LGHNA, CDR2 YSLEER, per germline. The CDR3 sequence is 15 residues long. The DNA for the CDR3 is TGCGCCAGCAGCCAAGTGGGTTTAGCAACCGGGGAGCTGTTTTTT. Translated: CASSQVGLATGELFF.

CDR3 sequence (DNA): TGTGCCAGCAGTTGGGGCGCCGGAGGCTACACCTTC. Translating gives CASSWGAGGYTF. This chain joins TRBV2 and TRBJ1-2; weak D call: TRBD1 (5 bases). CDR3 length: 12 amino acids. V lost 5 bases, J lost 8 bases, and 12 bases lay in between. Germline CDR1 SNHLY, CDR2 FYNNEI.

V and J are TRBV5-4 and TRBJ1-6; D is ambiguous. Germline V gives CDR1 SGHNT, CDR2 YYREEE (reference sequence). The CDR3 length is 13 residues. Trimming left V 1 base short and J 10 bases short, with 9 bases between. The DNA of the CDR3 is TGTGCCAGCAGCTTGCCGGGAAACTCACCCCTCCACTTT. Translated, it gives CASSLPGNSPLHF.

This chain joins TRBV7-2 and TRBJ2-1; 8 bases are a match to TRBD2. The junction had 8 bases not matched to a gene; V was cut back by 1 base and J by 3 bases. This CDR3 is 17 amino acids long. Germline assignment: CDR1 SGHTA and CDR2 FQGNSA. In DNA, the CDR3 is TGTGCCAGCAGCTTAGTGGGACCGGGACTAGGCTACAATGAGCAGTTCTTC. Protein sequence: CASSLVGPGLGYNEQFF.